Given below is one TCR beta chain in context. Its matching antigen is unknown. The sample comes from a study of OX40 agonist ivuxolimab in advanced cancers. Study as a whole: The treatment was a fully human IgG2 OX40 agonist, ivuxolimab. A partial response was reached by three patients: one with hepatocellular carcinoma and two with cutaneous melanoma. Study results and limitations: The 0.1-3.0 mg/kg partial responders had among the lowest clonal expansion.

Sequenced by immunoSEQ multiplex PCR; TCRdb stores in-frame clones only, minus some. The sample has 70,000 to 95,000 clones, 80% to 85% seen once. The CDR3 contains 14 residues. Trimming shortened V by 0 bases and J by 8 bases, and 13 bases separated the two germline ends. CDR1 and CDR2 (germline): MRHNA, SNTAGT. This material consisted of CD4+ or CD8+ T cells sorted from blood, taken in a trial of the OX40 agonist ivuxolimab. The clonotype comes from an adult with an advanced solid tumor such as melanoma, head and neck, liver or kidney cancer. J is TRBJ1-2 and V is TRBV6-4, with a possible D match to TRBD1 (5 bases). In DNA form, the CDR3 reads TGTGCCAGCAGTGACTCGGGGCAGACGGGAGGCTACACCTTC. This codes for CASSDSGQTGGYTF.